This T cell receptor beta chain emerged from a study of molecular identifiers for immune sequencing clone quantification. The table lists this clonotype with many counts. TCRdb ran MiXCR on the PCR reads and lists one entry per CDR3 protein. The data contain 55,000 to 75,000 distinct CDR3 sequences, around 18% of them seen just once; the ten biggest clones take up roughly 1.6%. The V gene's germline CDR1 is LNHDA and CDR2 SQIVND (reference sequence). CDR3 size: 16 residues. The V gene lost 0 bases and the J gene lost 3 bases, with 15 bases spanning the gap. The receptor was derived from a human donor in good health. Some libraries in this study had Jurkat cell RNA spiked in. The source material was naive CD8+ T cells from blood, with Jurkat cell RNA spiked in. Subset in this sample: FACS-sorted CD8+CD4-CCR7+CD45RA+ naive T cells. The chain is built from TRBV19 and TRBJ2-7; D is uncertain. The CDR3, as DNA: TGTGCCAGTAGTATAGATCTCACCAACGCCCTCTACGAGCAGTACTTC. Encoded protein: CASSIDLTNALYEQYF.